The 29 T cell receptor beta chains below come from one sample, sequenced in a study of blood T cell repertoires in COVID-19. This table comes from immunoSEQ multiplex PCR, and its TCRdb copy is limited to in-frame clones, with some not included. The table includes under 300,000 clones, less than 90% detected once. The sequencing input was peripheral blood. The receptors derive from a man aged 55 to 70 with acute or convalescent COVID-19.

The rearrangement joins TRBV11-2 to TRBJ2-5, with TRBD2 matching over 8 bases. CDR1 is SGHAT, CDR2 FQNNGV, per germline. J was trimmed by 5 bases and V by 9 bases; bases with no gene match: 8. This CDR3 spans 13 amino acids. The CDR3 region is CASTSGDMETQYF. CDR3 sequence (DNA): TGTGCCAGTACTAGCGGCGACATGGAGACCCAGTACTTC.

This clone was seen only a few times. The chain couples TRBV30 to TRBJ1-1; a weak D match, TRBD1 (6 bases). Trimming took off 3 bases at V and 4 bases at J, with 15 bases between the two ends. This CDR3 has 14 residues. CDR1 is GTSNPN and CDR2 is SVGIG in the germline V gene (reference sequence). The CDR3 sequence is CAWREQGGTTEAFF. The CDR3, as DNA: TGTGCCTGGAGGGAACAGGGAGGGACCACTGAAGCTTTCTTT.

The rearrangement links TRBV27 to TRBJ1-6, with 7 positions matching TRBD1. The germline gives CDR1 MNHEY, CDR2 SMNVEV (reference sequence). V lost 5 bases and J lost 3; bases outside the gene matches: 7. This CDR3 is 16 amino acids long. For the CDR3, the DNA is TGTGCCAGCAGTCCTCGGGACAGAGGCTATAATTCACCCCTCCACTTT. It translates to CASSPRDRGYNSPLHF.

The V call is TRBV11-2, the J call TRBJ2-7; 7 nucleotides agree with TRBD1. This CDR3 is 15 amino acids long. Unmatched junction bases numbered 8, after V lost 1 base and J lost 5 bases. The germline V gene has CDR1 SGHAT and CDR2 FQNNGV. CDR3 sequence: CASSLGQGPYNEQYF. CDR3 coding DNA: TGTGCCAGCAGCTTAGGACAGGGACCTTACAACGAGCAGTACTTC.

The chain uses TRBV9 and TRBJ2-3; 10 nucleotides align to TRBD2. Germline lookup yields CDR1 SGDLS and CDR2 YYNGEE. This CDR3 contains 14 residues. V shed 4 bases and J 4 bases; nucleotides not matched to a gene: 3. DNA for the CDR3: TGTGCCAGCAGCCTCGGACTAGCGGCAGATACGCAGTATTTT. Encoded protein: CASSLGLAADTQYF.

This clone was observed a handful of times. The chain combines TRBV5-4 with TRBJ2-1, with TRBD1 identical over 7 bases. V shed 2 bases and J 7 bases; nucleotides not matched to a gene: 3. The CDR3 extends over 13 amino acids. The germline V gene encodes CDR1 SGHNT and CDR2 YYREEE (reference sequence). The CDR3 DNA reads as TGTGCCAGCAGCTTACAGGGGTCGAATGAGCAGTTCTTC. It encodes CASSLQGSNEQFF.

This sequence joins TRBV9 and TRBJ2-7, with 8 bases matching TRBD1. V dropped 1 base and J dropped 1; count of bases not matched to a gene: 1. Germline assignment: CDR1 SGDLS and CDR2 YYNGEE. This CDR3 is built from 14 residues. As DNA, the CDR3 is TGTGCCAGCAGCGTAACAGGGGGGTCCTACGAGCAGTACTTC. Encoded protein: CASSVTGGSYEQYF. The entire variable domain, with the rest obtained from reference TRBV9 and TRBJ2-7, is as follows: DSGVTQTPKHLITATGQRVTLRCSPRSGDLSVYWYQQSLDQGLQFLIQYYNGEERAKGNILERFSAQQFPDLHSELNLSSLELGDSALYFCASSVTGGSYEQYFGPGTRLTVT.

The J gene is TRBJ1-1, the V gene TRBV12-5; TRBD1 matches at 7 bases. The V gene end was trimmed by 6 bases and the J gene end by 1 base; junction bases not matched to a gene: 5. The CDR3 runs 14 residues. Per the germline V gene, CDR1 is LGHNT and CDR2 is FRNRAP. The CDR3 spells CASGQGQKNTEAFF. Here the CDR3 DNA reads TGTGCTAGTGGGCAGGGACAGAAGAACACTGAAGCTTTCTTT.

The chain recombines TRBV19 with TRBJ2-2; the match to TRBD1 covers 10 bases. V lost 3 bases and J lost 7; bases outside the gene matches: 5. This CDR3 spans 15 amino acids. Germline-derived CDR1 and CDR2 are LNHDA and SQIVND (reference sequence). The CDR3 region is CASSMRQGAGGELFF. Written as DNA, the CDR3 is TGTGCCAGTAGTATGAGACAGGGGGCTGGCGGGGAGCTGTTTTTT.

The chain is built from TRBV5-4 and TRBJ2-2; D perhaps matches TRBD2 (6 bases). The CDR3 sequence is 15 residues long. V dropped 4 bases and J dropped 4 bases, with 14 bases sitting between them. CDR1 is SGHNT, CDR2 YYREEE, per germline (reference sequence). CDR3 in DNA: TGTGCCAGCAGCGCTCGGGGGAGTTTCACCGGGGAGCTGTTTTTT. Translated: CASSARGSFTGELFF.

V is TRBV28 and J is TRBJ1-5, with 8 bases fitting TRBD1. Trimming at V came to 5 bases and at J to 3 bases, leaving 9 bases not matched to a gene. Germline-derived CDR1 and CDR2 are MDHEN and SYDVKM. The CDR3 spans 16 residues. CDR3 sequence reads: CASSRLPGQDNQPQHF. The DNA for the CDR3 is TGTGCCAGCAGTCGATTACCGGGACAGGACAATCAGCCCCAGCATTTT.

CDR3 bases: TGTGCCAGCAGCCTCAGAGCGTACGAGCAGTACTTC. This translates into CASSLRAYEQYF. V is TRBV14 and J is TRBJ2-7; D is ambiguous. Looked up from germline, CDR1 is SGHDN and CDR2 is FVKESK. Trimming left V 4 bases short and J 4 bases short, with 8 bases between. This CDR3 comprises 12 residues.

The V gene is TRBV28, the J gene TRBJ1-4; possibly TRBD1 for D (6 bases). Germline CDR1 reads MDHEN; CDR2 reads SYDVKM. The CDR3 spans 16 residues. V lost 3 bases, J lost 8 bases, and 19 bases lay in between. CDR3 amino acids: CASSFWAGGGVEKLFF. DNA for the CDR3: TGTGCCAGCAGTTTTTGGGCCGGGGGGGGCGTAGAAAAACTGTTTTTT.

The genes are TRBV28 and TRBJ2-7, with 9 bases matching TRBD1. Germline CDR1 is MDHEN and CDR2 is SYDVKM. This CDR3 comprises 16 residues. J lost 1 base, V lost 5 bases, and 9 bases had no gene match. Here the CDR3 DNA reads TGTGCCAGCAGTACAACGCCGGGACAGGGATCCTACGAGCAGTACTTC. Its protein product is CASSTTPGQGSYEQYF.

This clone was seen a few times. The chain joins TRBV27 to TRBJ1-2; D perhaps matches TRBD1 (5 bases). The germline gives CDR1 MNHEY, CDR2 SMNVEV (reference sequence). The CDR3 length is 16 residues. Trimming pared 3 bases from V and 4 bases from J, leaving 18 bases between. The CDR3 loop reads CASSFVGTREFYGYTF. DNA of the CDR3: TGTGCCAGCAGTTTTGTGGGAACCAGGGAATTCTATGGCTACACCTTC.

The gene calls are TRBV3-1 (or the pseudogene TRBV3-2) and TRBJ2-3; a possible D gene is TRBD2 (6 bases). The CDR3 contains 16 residues. From germline, CDR1 is LGHDT and CDR2 YNNKEL (reference sequence). The ends were cut back, 2 bases at V and 4 bases at J, with 16 bases in the middle. The chain's CDR3 is CASSQNRELRPDTQYF. The CDR3, as DNA: TGTGCCAGCAGCCAAAACCGGGAGTTAAGACCAGATACGCAGTATTTT.

This clone appeared a few times. The V call is TRBV5-1, the J call TRBJ1-4; D uncertain. Germline V gene data show CDR1 as SGHRS and CDR2 as YFSETQ. The CDR3 length is 12 residues. V gave up 2 bases and J gave up 8 bases, with 7 bases separating them. CDR3 sequence: CASSFGGEKLFF. The CDR3 bases are TGCGCCAGCAGCTTTGGCGGGGAAAAACTGTTTTTT. The entire variable domain, with the rest obtained from reference TRBV5-1 and TRBJ1-4, is as follows: KAGVTQTPRYLIKTRGQQVTLSCSPISGHRSVSWYQQTPGQGLQFLFEYFSETQRNKGNFPGRFSGRQFSNSRSEMNVSTLELGDSALYLCASSFGGEKLFFGSGTQLSVL.

The chain recombines TRBV28 with TRBJ1-1, with D maybe TRBD1 (6 bases). The ends were cut back, 8 bases at V and 4 bases at J, with 17 bases in the middle. Germline lookup yields CDR1 MDHEN and CDR2 SYDVKM. The CDR3 consists of 14 residues. The CDR3 DNA reads TGTGCCAGCTTTACGGGACAACGGAGCACTGAAGCTTTCTTT. Translating gives CASFTGQRSTEAFF. The full variable domain, with the rest looked up from reference TRBV28 and TRBJ1-1, is DVKVTQSSRYLVKRTGEKVFLECVQDMDHENMFWYRQDPGLGLRLIYFSYDVKMKEKGDIPEGYSVSREKKERFSLILESASTNQTSMYLCASFTGQRSTEAFFGQGTRLTVV.

The chain recombines TRBV18 with TRBJ1-4, with D maybe TRBD1 (6 bases). V was pared by 2 bases and J by 1 base, with 8 bases between. Looked up from germline, CDR1 is KGHSH and CDR2 is LQKENI. The CDR3 spans 15 residues. CDR3 in DNA: TGTGCCAGCTCACCAGCACAGGGAACTAATGAAAAACTGTTTTTT. It encodes CASSPAQGTNEKLFF.

The chain carries TRBV9 and TRBJ2-5; 10 positions agree with TRBD2. After removal of 0 bases from V and 4 bases from J, the junction contained 3 bases not matched to a gene. CDR3 size: 15 residues. Germline CDR1 and CDR2: SGDLS and YYNGEE. The CDR3 spells CASSVAPSGGETQYF. In DNA, the CDR3 is TGTGCCAGCAGCGTAGCTCCTAGCGGGGGAGAGACCCAGTACTTC.

This rearrangement joins TRBV3-1 (or the pseudogene TRBV3-2) to TRBJ2-7; 8 bases agree with TRBD2. V trimming: 1 base; J trimming: 3 bases; junction bases outside the gene matches: 8. The CDR3 sequence is 16 residues long. Germline V gene sequence: CDR1 LGHDT, CDR2 YNNKEL (reference sequence). CDR3 protein: CASSQVGVSGVYEQYF. The CDR3 nucleotides are TGTGCCAGCAGCCAAGTTGGGGTTAGCGGGGTCTACGAGCAGTACTTC.

The rearrangement uses TRBV6-5 and TRBJ1-4; the D gene is possibly TRBD1 (5 bases). This CDR3 has 15 amino acids. V gave up 2 bases and J gave up 5 bases, with 12 bases separating them. The germline gives CDR1 MNHEY, CDR2 SVGAGI. The CDR3 DNA is TGTGCCAGCAGTTACGTCGCAGGGCGGAATGAAAAACTGTTTTTT. This translates into CASSYVAGRNEKLFF.

The chain employs TRBV29-1 and TRBJ2-3, with D possibly matching TRBD2 (6 bases). Germline loops: CDR1 SQVTM, CDR2 ANQGSEA. The CDR3 sequence is 14 residues long. Trimming removed 3 bases at V and 2 bases at J, with 12 bases between. DNA for the CDR3: TGCAGCGTTGACCGAGTGCGGGACACAGATACGCAGTATTTT. It codes for CSVDRVRDTDTQYF.

The CDR3: CASSLGGTDTQYF. The DNA of the CDR3 is TGTGCCAGCAGCTTGGGAGGCACAGATACGCAGTATTTT. The chain joins TRBV7-2 to TRBJ2-3, with D perhaps TRBD2 (5 bases). Germline CDR1 is SGHTA and CDR2 is FQGNSA. Trimming stripped 3 bases from V and 1 base from J, with 5 bases between. This CDR3 region has 13 residues.

The chain employs TRBV6-2 or TRBV6-3 and TRBJ2-6; TRBD1 is a possible D gene (5 bases). The germline CDR1 and CDR2 sequences are MNHEY and SVGEGT. The germline V and J ends were trimmed by 4 bases and 2 bases, with 15 bases remaining between them. This CDR3 is built from 17 residues. The DNA of the CDR3 is TGTGCCAGCAGTTCCCCGAAGACAGTGGCTGGGGCCAACGTCCTGACTTTC. This codes for CASSSPKTVAGANVLTF.

The chain uses TRBV19 and TRBJ2-1; no reliable D call. This CDR3 spans 12 amino acids. CDR1 LNHDA and CDR2 SQIVND come from the germline V gene (reference sequence). V gave up 6 bases and J gave up 8 bases, with 11 bases separating them. As DNA, the CDR3 is TGTGCCAGTAGGAGCAGGAACTATGAGCAGTTCTTC. It encodes CASRSRNYEQFF.

J is TRBJ2-7 and V is TRBV27; possible D gene TRBD2, 6 bases. V gave up 2 bases and J gave up 1 base, with 15 bases separating them. This CDR3 spans 16 amino acids. CDR1 MNHEY and CDR2 SMNVEV come from the germline V gene (reference sequence). CDR3 bases: TGTGCCAGCAGTTTAACGGCGGGACTCCCTTCCTACGAGCAGTACTTC. It translates to CASSLTAGLPSYEQYF.

The chain is built from TRBV7-3 and TRBJ2-1, with D possibly TRBD2 on 6 matching bases. The CDR3 has 14 residues. Looked up from germline, CDR1 is SGHTA and CDR2 is FQGTGA. Trimming took 2 bases from V and 4 from J, leaving 9 bases between them. CDR3 residues: CASSLAGRYNEQFF. The CDR3 DNA follows: TGTGCCAGCAGCTTAGCGGGACGTTACAATGAGCAGTTCTTC.

This clone has a single count. The chain uses TRBV6-6 and TRBJ2-7; 7 positions agree with TRBD2. The CDR3 totals 14 residues. J gave up 6 bases and V 6 bases, and 11 bases lay outside the gene matches. CDR1 and CDR2 (germline): MNHNY, SVGAGI (reference sequence). CDR3: CASSRGSPPGEQYF. In DNA, the CDR3 is TGTGCCAGCAGCCGCGGGAGTCCCCCCGGCGAGCAGTACTTC.